The clone carrying this T cell receptor beta chain showed up many times. What it recognizes is unknown. This sample is part of a study of neurological immune-mediated disorders. Findings of the study overall: Clinical features showed no association with the multiple sclerosis repertoire cluster, and MRI features showed none either.

Synthesis of cDNA was carried out by template-switch 5'RACE. The reaction used 10-nucleotide random UMIs. From 15-18 subjects, every sequencing run obtained over 200 million TCR-beta sequences. Each CDR3 protein is one row after TCRdb ran MiXCR on the 5' RACE reads. Among tens of thousands of distinct CDR3 sequences listed, roughly 4.3% were seen once. Time point meaning: longitudinal time-point 3. This sequence originates from a woman aged 55-69 years with multiple sclerosis. Material: PBMCs.

The CDR3 DNA reads as TGCAGTGCTAGAAAACTAGCGGGCGACAATGAGCAGTTCTTC. This sequence encodes CSARKLAGDNEQFF. The chain couples TRBV20-1 to TRBJ2-1; 9 bases line up with TRBD2. The trim removed 2 bases at V and 5 bases at J, leaving 4 bases unmatched. The CDR3 spans 14 residues. The germline V gene has CDR1 DFQATT and CDR2 SNEGSKA (reference sequence).